The rows below give T cell receptor beta chains drawn from one sample of a study of cytomegalovirus exposure and HLA in healthy donors. Assay used: immunoSEQ multiplex PCR; TCRdb lists only in-frame clones, some missing. Among more than 110,000 clones listed, 75% to 80% were seen once. Sequencing input: PBMCs. These receptors all come from a woman between 50 and 59 years old in good health and CMV-seronegative. Both conserved end residues are part of each CDR3. Fields, in order: V gene, D gene, J gene, clone size, CDR3 DNA, CDR3 protein. The D gene is left open where the match is weak. Some rows mark clone size as missing; the rest say once, few, many or name a class of expanded clone.

>TRBV6-6|NA|TRBJ1-3|NA
TGTGCCAGCAGTTACTCGGTAGGGGCACATGGAAACACCATATATTTT
CASSYSVGAHGNTIYF
>TRBV6-5|NA|TRBJ2-3|NA
TGTGCCGGTCAACACGACTCGGCGAGTGCAGATACGCAGTATTTT
CAGQHDSASADTQYF
>TRBV30|NA|TRBJ2-4|NA
TGTGCCGTAACCCGGGTTCCAGCCAAAAACATTCAGTACTTC
CAVTRVPAKNIQYF
>TRBV2|NA|TRBJ2-4|NA
TGTGCTGCAGGAGCGGGCGTAGCCAAAAACATTCAGTACTTC
CAAGAGVAKNIQYF
>TRBV10-2|TRBD1|TRBJ1-5|NA
TGCGCCAGCAGTGAGACAGGGGTTCAGCCCCAGCATTTT
CASSETGVQPQHF
>TRBV7-3|TRBD1|TRBJ1-2|NA
TGTGCCAGCAGATTGGTGGTTGGGGTAGACAGGGGGGATGGCTACACCTTC
CASRLVVGVDRGDGYTF
>TRBV4-1|TRBD1|TRBJ1-4|few
TGCGCCAGCAGTCTCATCACCGAACAGGGGGCGGGTGAAAAACTGTTTTTT
CASSLITEQGAGEKLFF
>TRBV5-1|TRBD1|TRBJ2-6|once
TGCGCCAGCACCCCGACAGGGGCTGGGGCCAACGTCCTGACTTTC
CASTPTGAGANVLTF
>TRBV6-1|TRBD2|TRBJ2-7|NA
TGTGCCAGCAGTGAACCGGGACTAGGGGGCTACGAGCAGTACTTC
CASSEPGLGGYEQYF
>TRBV7-3|TRBD2|TRBJ2-2|NA
TGTGCCAGCAGCTCGAGACTAGCGAAGAACACCGGGGAGCTGTTTTTT
CASSSRLAKNTGELFF